The entry that follows covers one TCR beta chain sequence. What it binds is not known. This record belongs to a study of shared clonotypes between healthy human individuals. This CDR3 is 14 amino acids long. Per germline, CDR1 GTSNPN and CDR2 SVGIG (reference sequence). The V and J ends lost 3 bases and 5 bases respectively, with 16 bases between them. Terminally differentiated effector memory CD45RA+ cells were excluded by CCR7 positive selection of CD45RO-negative cells. Study outcomes and limitations: Large sequencing depth failed to make sorted-subset sequencing complete, rarefaction showed. Richness estimates generally favored naive over memory subsets.

An assay was performed, and its level was deep. Here immunoSEQ multiplex PCR was the method, and the copy in TCRdb shows in-frame clones only, minus some. This sample has 630,000 or so clones; about 98% occur once, and the top ten carry approximately 0.33%. This clonotype was sampled from a man between 25 and 39 years old in good health. The material sequenced was naive CD8+ T cells sorted from blood. This chain connects TRBV30 to TRBJ1-1; a possible D gene is TRBD1 (5 bases). The CDR3 DNA follows: TGTGCCTGGAGGGGGAGCAGGGCGGGAACTGAAGCTTTCTTT. It yields the protein CAWRGSRAGTEAFF.